These T cell receptor beta chains were read from a single sample in a study of blood T cells in healthy people across ages. TCRdb used MiXCR to reprocess the 5' RACE reads, holding one entry per CDR3 protein. Of roughly 1.9 million distinct CDR3 sequences in the sample, around 40% were seen once. The sequencing input was blood. These TCRs come from a human donor in good health. CDR3s include the opening cysteine and the closing phenylalanine or tryptophan. The order of the fields is J gene, V gene, D gene, clone size, CDR3 DNA, CDR3 protein. D genes are given only for firm matches. Clone size is shown for a subset of rows, as once, few, many or a class of expanded clone.

J: TRBJ2-3
V: TRBV20-1
D: TRBD2
size: .
DNA: TGCAGTGCTGATCTATATCGACTAGCGGGGGGGTCTAGCACAGATACGCAGTATTTT
CDR3: CSADLYRLAGGSSTDTQYF

J: TRBJ2-1
V: TRBV27
D: .
size: many
DNA: TGTGCCAGCAGTTTAGAGGGGGACAATGAGCAGTTCTTC
CDR3: CASSLEGDNEQFF

J: TRBJ2-6
V: TRBV2
D: .
size: few
DNA: TGTGCCAGCACTAAGGGGGGACTCCACTCTGGGGCCAACGTCCTGACTTTC
CDR3: CASTKGGLHSGANVLTF

J: TRBJ2-3
V: TRBV2
D: .
size: few
DNA: TGTGCCAGCAGTGAGGGGGAGTTGGCAGATACGCAGTATTTT
CDR3: CASSEGELADTQYF

J: TRBJ2-1
V: TRBV5-1
D: TRBD2
size: few
DNA: TGCGCCAGCAGCGGACAGGGTTGGACTAGCGGGGATGAGCAGTTCTTC
CDR3: CASSGQGWTSGDEQFF

J: TRBJ2-1
V: TRBV5-1
D: .
size: .
DNA: TGCGCCAGCAGCTCTGGCCAACCCGGATGGGGTGAGCAGTTCTTC
CDR3: CASSSGQPGWGEQFF

J: TRBJ1-2
V: TRBV27
D: TRBD1
size: .
DNA: TGTGCCAGCAGTTTTTTCCCATACGAGGGGGCCTATGGCTACACCTTC
CDR3: CASSFFPYEGAYGYTF

J: TRBJ1-2
V: TRBV6-6
D: .
size: .
DNA: TGTGCCAGCAGGGTGGGGCTTAACTATGGCTACACCTTC
CDR3: CASRVGLNYGYTF

J: TRBJ2-6
V: TRBV15
D: .
size: many
DNA: TGTGCCACCAGCAGAGACGGGACCAGTGGGGCCAACGTCCTGACTTTC
CDR3: CATSRDGTSGANVLTF

J: TRBJ2-2
V: TRBV28
D: .
size: .
DNA: TGTGCCAGCAGTCCCCATGACGGGATGACCGGGGAGCTGTTTTTT
CDR3: CASSPHDGMTGELFF

J: TRBJ1-1
V: TRBV9
D: .
size: .
DNA: TGTGCCAGCAGCATCGGGGGGGGCGCCACTGAAGCTTTCTTT
CDR3: CASSIGGGATEAFF

J: TRBJ2-7
V: TRBV20-1
D: .
size: .
DNA: TGCAGTGCTCGTGACAGTTGGGGGGCCTTATACGAGCAGTACTTC
CDR3: CSARDSWGALYEQYF

J: TRBJ1-3
V: TRBV2
D: .
size: .
DNA: TGTGCCAGTACAGAGAGCTCTGGAAACACCATATATTTT
CDR3: CASTESSGNTIYF

J: TRBJ2-3
V: TRBV7-3
D: .
size: .
DNA: TGTGCCAGCAGCTTATTCCGGGGGGCGGTGGATACGCAGTATTTT
CDR3: CASSLFRGAVDTQYF

J: TRBJ2-1
V: TRBV20-1
D: TRBD1
size: few
DNA: TGCAGTGCTAGAGACCCCGACAGGGGCGGGTACAATGAGCAGTTCTTC
CDR3: CSARDPDRGGYNEQFF

J: TRBJ1-5
V: TRBV20-1
D: .
size: .
DNA: TGCAGTGCAAGCTTGGGAGGGCCGAATCAGCCCCAGCATTTT
CDR3: CSASLGGPNQPQHF

J: TRBJ1-1
V: TRBV7-7
D: .
size: once
DNA: TGTGCCAGCAGCTCCCCCCCCCGGGAGGGCACTGAAGCTTTCTTT
CDR3: CASSSPPREGTEAFF

J: TRBJ1-4
V: TRBV6-5
D: .
size: .
DNA: TGTGCCAGCAGTCTAGTCGCGGTCCTTGGGGGAAAACTGTTTTTT
CDR3: CASSLVAVLGGKLFF

J: TRBJ1-2
V: TRBV4-1
D: .
size: few
DNA: TGCGCCAGCAGCCAAGTTACAGGGCTTACTAACTATGGCTACACCTTC
CDR3: CASSQVTGLTNYGYTF

J: TRBJ1-2
V: TRBV4-3
D: TRBD1
size: .
DNA: TGCGCCAGCAGCCACATGTCCGGGACAGTGTACTATGGCTACACCTTC
CDR3: CASSHMSGTVYYGYTF

J: TRBJ2-1
V: TRBV20-1
D: .
size: few
DNA: TGCAGTGCTAGAGGGACAATAAACCCAAAGTTCTTC
CDR3: CSARGTINPKFF

J: TRBJ1-5
V: TRBV15
D: TRBD1
size: .
DNA: TGTACCACCAGCAGAGACAGGGGGAGGCAGCCCCAGCATTTT
CDR3: CTTSRDRGRQPQHF

J: TRBJ2-7
V: TRBV7-8
D: .
size: .
DNA: TGTGCCAGCAGCTGGTTGGAGGCCGGTTACGAGCAGTACTTC
CDR3: CASSWLEAGYEQYF

J: TRBJ2-3
V: TRBV5-1
D: .
size: .
DNA: TGCGCCAGCAGCCCCCGCGCATCTATGAATTCAGATACGCAGTATTTT
CDR3: CASSPRASMNSDTQYF

J: TRBJ1-4
V: TRBV11-2
D: TRBD1
size: .
DNA: TGTGCCAGCAGCCCACAGGGGGTAACTAATGAAAAACTGTTTTTT
CDR3: CASSPQGVTNEKLFF

J: TRBJ1-5
V: TRBV7-6
D: .
size: .
DNA: TGTGCCAGCAGCTTGAAGTTGAGCCAGCCCCAGCATTTT
CDR3: CASSLKLSQPQHF

J: TRBJ1-2
V: TRBV21-1
D: .
size: .
DNA: TGTGCCAGCAGCAGTATAATACAGGGCAACTATGGCTACACCTTC
CDR3: CASSSIIQGNYGYTF

J: TRBJ2-7
V: TRBV18
D: .
size: .
DNA: TGTGCCAGCTCACCACTAGGCAGGGTCACCTACGAGCAGTACTTC
CDR3: CASSPLGRVTYEQYF

J: TRBJ2-1
V: TRBV5-5
D: TRBD1
size: few
DNA: TGTGCCAGCAGCTCCTGGGACAGTAAACATCTCAATGAGCAGTTCTTC
CDR3: CASSSWDSKHLNEQFF

J: TRBJ2-5
V: TRBV9
D: .
size: .
DNA: TGTGCCAGCAGCGCGGGCATGTACCAAGAGACCCAGTACTTC
CDR3: CASSAGMYQETQYF

J: TRBJ2-5
V: TRBV6-2/TRBV6-3
D: TRBD1
size: .
DNA: TGTGCCAGCAGTTACTCGGGACAGCTCAGAGAGACCCAGTACTTC
CDR3: CASSYSGQLRETQYF

J: TRBJ2-7
V: TRBV7-8
D: .
size: .
DNA: TGTGCCAGCAGCCCACCGACAGTATACGAGCAGTACTTC
CDR3: CASSPPTVYEQYF

J: TRBJ1-2
V: TRBV7-3
D: .
size: few
DNA: TGTGCCAGCAGTAGGGGGAATGATAGCTATGGCTACACCTTC
CDR3: CASSRGNDSYGYTF

J: TRBJ1-1
V: TRBV25-1
D: .
size: .
DNA: TGTGCCAGCAGTGAATCCGGGGGCGTCACTGAAGCTTTCTTT
CDR3: CASSESGGVTEAFF

J: TRBJ2-1
V: TRBV29-1
D: TRBD2
size: once
DNA: TGCAGCGTTCCCGCGGGGGGGCTGTCATACAATGAGCAGTTCTTC
CDR3: CSVPAGGLSYNEQFF

J: TRBJ1-5
V: TRBV20-1
D: TRBD1
size: .
DNA: TGCAGTGCTAGAGAGGCAGGGGACAGGGGGCTAGGCCAGCCCCAGCATTTT
CDR3: CSAREAGDRGLGQPQHF

J: TRBJ2-3
V: TRBV5-1
D: .
size: .
DNA: TGCGCCAGCAGCTTACAAGGACTTCAAGATACGCAAGATTTT
CDR3: CASSLQGLQDTQDF

J: TRBJ2-3
V: TRBV3-1
D: .
size: .
DNA: TGTGCCAGCAGCCATATCCTAAAATCCGATACGCAGTATTTT
CDR3: CASSHILKSDTQYF

J: TRBJ2-5
V: TRBV7-2
D: TRBD2
size: few
DNA: TGTGCCAGCAGCTCCGCGATTCCCGGGACTAGCGGGGGCCCGGAAGAGACCCAGTACTTC
CDR3: CASSSAIPGTSGGPEETQYF

J: TRBJ2-4
V: TRBV19
D: .
size: few
DNA: TGTGCCAGTAGTATAGAAGTCAACCGAATTCAGTACTTC
CDR3: CASSIEVNRIQYF

J: TRBJ2-7
V: TRBV5-1
D: .
size: few
DNA: TGCGCCAGCAGCTTGGTGACGAAGAACGAGCAGTACTTC
CDR3: CASSLVTKNEQYF

J: TRBJ1-1
V: TRBV7-9
D: .
size: .
DNA: TGTGCCAGCAGCCTGTTCAGGGGAGGGGGCACTGAAGCTTTCTTT
CDR3: CASSLFRGGGTEAFF

J: TRBJ1-1
V: TRBV18
D: TRBD1
size: few
DNA: TGTGCCAGCTCACCTTCAACAGGGGACACTGAAGCTTTCTTT
CDR3: CASSPSTGDTEAFF

J: TRBJ1-1
V: TRBV29-1
D: .
size: .
DNA: TGCAGCTCCAAGACAGGAGGAAACACTGAAGCTTTCTTT
CDR3: CSSKTGGNTEAFF

J: TRBJ2-5
V: TRBV10-3
D: .
size: .
DNA: TGTGCCATCAGTGAGAGGTGGGCTGGGACACCCCAAGAGACCCAGTACTTC
CDR3: CAISERWAGTPQETQYF

J: TRBJ2-7
V: TRBV7-2
D: .
size: .
DNA: TGTGCCAGCAGCTTAGGAGTCGAGTACTACGAGCAGTACTTC
CDR3: CASSLGVEYYEQYF

J: TRBJ2-7
V: TRBV12-3/TRBV12-4
D: .
size: few
DNA: TGTGCCAGCAGCCCTCTGACAGGTACTTACGAGCAGTACTTC
CDR3: CASSPLTGTYEQYF

J: TRBJ2-1
V: TRBV28
D: .
size: .
DNA: TGTGCCAGCAGTTTAGCGCTAAACAATGAGCAGATCTTC
CDR3: CASSLALNNEQIF

J: TRBJ2-5
V: TRBV7-2
D: .
size: many
DNA: TGTGCCAGCAGTTTAGCCGTAGGGGGGACCCAGTACTTC
CDR3: CASSLAVGGTQYF

J: TRBJ1-4
V: TRBV12-3/TRBV12-4
D: TRBD1
size: .
DNA: TGTGCCAGCAGTTACCGGGACAGCCGTGAAAAACTGTTTTTT
CDR3: CASSYRDSREKLFF